Sequencing of this T cell receptor (beta chain) was carried out in a study of PD-L1 blockade in urothelial cancer (dated by TCRdb to about 2017). At the level of the whole study: Therapy was started in the mid-2010s for all patients, and atezolizumab 1,200 mg was administered intravenously every 3 weeks. An ECOG performance status of 0 or 1 was recorded for the patients, and 0 to 3 prior chemotherapy regimens had been received by the patients. Pretreatment blood TCR-seq was available for about 27 patients, at least one posttreatment blood collection was obtained for some 25 patients, and tumor TCR-seq was available for some 25 patients. Twenty-five of 29 patients were males with bladder-origin urothelial cancer, and about 60% of the 29 reported a prior smoking history. Blood samples were analyzed at 3 weeks after treatment start (second dose) and at 6 weeks after treatment start. Durable clinical benefit meant progression-free survival longer than 6 months, and TCR features were also tested against progression-free and overall survival. Durable clinical benefit was achieved by nine patients but not by the remaining 20. Somatic, immune and clinical correlates of response to PD-L1 blockade with atezolizumab in urothelial cancer were the focus of an exploratory multi-omic analysis. Pretreatment tumor samples and matched peripheral blood, collected serially before and after atezolizumab treatment, underwent TCR sequencing. Blood samples yielded a median of around 130,000 T cells and roughly 83,000 unique TCRs, with median clonality approximately 0.08. In the same patients, pretreatment tumors underwent whole exome sequencing and RNA sequencing in addition to TCR sequencing.

In regard to this clone: The specificity of this receptor is unknown. It has no much larger one-base neighbor in the sample; base qualities were not kept. Additional DNA sequences in this sample encode the identical CDR3.

Taken from cysteine to phenylalanine, the CDR3 has 15 residues. The entry retains the CDR3 DNA only, 45 bases that are in frame from base 1. The junction shows trimming of 5 bases on V and 3 bases on J, and the gene matches do not reach 7 bases of it. The germline V gene supplies CDR1 ENHRY and CDR2 SYGVKD. A total of under 30 patients with locally advanced or metastatic urothelial carcinoma, treated at Memorial Sloan Kettering on a trial protocol, made up the cohort. Peripheral blood mononuclear cells were collected pretreatment and during treatment, with between 1 and 8 total time points obtained per patient. The Qiagen DNeasy Blood extraction kit was used to purify genomic DNA from total PBMCs and from tumor samples. Collected pretreatment and during treatment, PBMCs were isolated and stored as previously described. The study at large found these results: Because of the small sample size (n of about 29) and the many exploratory analyses performed, the results are intended to be regarded as hypothesis-generating. Patients with durable benefit showed greater expansion of tumor-associated TCR clones in peripheral blood 3 weeks after starting treatment (n ≈ 22, p = 0.022). Improved progression-free and overall survival was found to be associated with pretreatment peripheral blood TCR clonality below the median.

Each PCR received spiked-in synthetic TCR analog templates so that absolute template abundance could be estimated from read counts. TCRbeta CDR3 regions were amplified from genomic DNA with bias-controlled V and J gene primers using the immunoSEQ assay. Sequencing of rearranged TCRbeta segments was performed at approximately 20X coverage. Turning to the authors' computational methods: Clustering was used to correct sequencing errors, and CDR3s were annotated against IMGT so that V, D and J genes could be assigned. Out-of-frame and stop-codon sequences were excluded, and only productive TCRbeta rearrangements were used in downstream analyses. To compute clonality, Shannon entropy was normalized by the log of the number of unique productive sequences and then subtracted from one. Clones differing between time points or between blood and tumor were identified using Fisher's exact test with Benjamini-Hochberg correction, with an adjusted p below 0.01 applied as the threshold. TCRdb obtained this table from immuneACCESS and retained in-frame rearrangements with V and J assigned. These tables miss some clones; where compared with another copy, unresolved V genes account for less than half of the shortfall, and the remainder is unexplained. V, J and clone size are those of that table, while D and trimming were read from the DNA. The sample table shows 80,000 to 100,000 clones, and roughly 80% are seen once. The ten largest account for 8% to 9.5% of the sample.

The chain employs TRBV10-3 and TRBJ1-3; 7 bases in between match TRBD1. This sequence originates from a man in his 70s with urothelial cancer. The sample was PBMCs, taken around atezolizumab (anti-PD-L1) treatment. Here the CDR3 is given as CAISPQGFSGNTIYF. The DNA sequence is TGTGCCATCAGTCCACAGGGGTTCAGTGGAAACACCATATATTTT.